This T cell receptor beta chain was identified during a study of T cell repertoires in cytomegalovirus infection. Study-level background: Signatures in public TCR beta sequences pointed to both CMV infection and matching HLA type.

TCRdb ran MiXCR on the reads and lists one entry per CDR3 protein. The table shows approximately 500,000 distinct CDR3 sequences, with about 11% occurring only once. V dropped 1 base and J dropped 0 bases, with 10 bases sitting between them. The CDR3 consists of 16 residues. CDR1 is LGHDT and CDR2 is YNNKEL in the germline V gene (reference sequence). V and J are TRBV3-1 and TRBJ2-4; D gene unclear. Sequenced material: PBMCs. The TCR originated in a human donor in good health (CMV status not recorded). Some clones in this sample may be carry-over from other donors' samples. This chain's CDR3 is CASSQAMAGAKNIQYF. The DNA of the CDR3 is TGTGCCAGCAGCCAAGCCATGGCCGGAGCCAAAAACATTCAGTACTTC.